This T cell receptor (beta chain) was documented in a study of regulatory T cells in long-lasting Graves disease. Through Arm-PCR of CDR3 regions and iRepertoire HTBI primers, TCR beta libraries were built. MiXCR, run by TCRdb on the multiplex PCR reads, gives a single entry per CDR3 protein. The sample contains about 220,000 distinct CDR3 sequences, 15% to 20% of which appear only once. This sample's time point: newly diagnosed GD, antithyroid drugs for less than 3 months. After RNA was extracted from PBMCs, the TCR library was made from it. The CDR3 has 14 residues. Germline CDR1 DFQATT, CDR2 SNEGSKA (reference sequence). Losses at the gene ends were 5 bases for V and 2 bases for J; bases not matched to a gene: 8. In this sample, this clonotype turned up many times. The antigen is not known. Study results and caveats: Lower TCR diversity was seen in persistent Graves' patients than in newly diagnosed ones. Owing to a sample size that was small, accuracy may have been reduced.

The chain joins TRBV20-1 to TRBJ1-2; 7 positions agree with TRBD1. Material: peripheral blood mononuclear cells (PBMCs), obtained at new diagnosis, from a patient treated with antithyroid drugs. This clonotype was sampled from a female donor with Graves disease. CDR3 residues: CSARDREVNYGYTF. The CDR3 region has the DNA TGCAGTGCTCGTGACAGGGAAGTCAACTATGGCTACACCTTC.